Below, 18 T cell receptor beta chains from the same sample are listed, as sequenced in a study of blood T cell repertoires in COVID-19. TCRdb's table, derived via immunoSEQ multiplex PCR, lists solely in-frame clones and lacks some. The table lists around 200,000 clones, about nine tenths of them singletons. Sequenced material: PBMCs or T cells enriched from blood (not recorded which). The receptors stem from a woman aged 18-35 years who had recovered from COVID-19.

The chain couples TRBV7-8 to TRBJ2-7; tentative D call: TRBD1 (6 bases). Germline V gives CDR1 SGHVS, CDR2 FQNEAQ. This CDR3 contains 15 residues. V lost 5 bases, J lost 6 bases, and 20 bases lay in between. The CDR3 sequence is CASSPSSGEGSEQYF. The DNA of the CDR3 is TGTGCCAGCAGCCCCAGTTCAGGGGAAGGTTCCGAGCAGTACTTC.

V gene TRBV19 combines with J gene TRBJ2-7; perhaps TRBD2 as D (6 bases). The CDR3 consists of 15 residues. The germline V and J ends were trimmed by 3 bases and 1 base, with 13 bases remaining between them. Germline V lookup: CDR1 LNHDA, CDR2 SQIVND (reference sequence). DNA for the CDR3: TGTGCCAGTAGTATGGGGCCTAGCGAGTCCTACGAGCAGTACTTC. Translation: CASSMGPSESYEQYF.

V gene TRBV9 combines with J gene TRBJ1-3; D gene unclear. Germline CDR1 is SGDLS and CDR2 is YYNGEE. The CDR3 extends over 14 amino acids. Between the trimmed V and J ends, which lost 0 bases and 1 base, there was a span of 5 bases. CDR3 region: CASSVARSGNTIYF. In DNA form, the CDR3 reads TGTGCCAGCAGCGTAGCCAGGTCTGGAAACACCATATATTTT.

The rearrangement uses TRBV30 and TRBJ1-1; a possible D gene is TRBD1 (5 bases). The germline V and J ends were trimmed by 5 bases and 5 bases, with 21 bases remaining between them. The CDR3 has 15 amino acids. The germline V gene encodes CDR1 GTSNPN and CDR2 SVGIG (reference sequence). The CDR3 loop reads CAWSPGGAGKTEAFF. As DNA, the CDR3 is TGTGCCTGGTCCCCGGGCGGGGCGGGGAAGACTGAAGCTTTCTTT.

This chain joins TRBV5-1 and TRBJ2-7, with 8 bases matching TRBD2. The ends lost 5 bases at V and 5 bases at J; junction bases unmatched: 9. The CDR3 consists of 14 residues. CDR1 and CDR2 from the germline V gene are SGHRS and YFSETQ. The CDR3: CASRPGTRSHEQYF. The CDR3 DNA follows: TGCGCCAGCAGACCCGGGACTAGGTCCCACGAGCAGTACTTC.

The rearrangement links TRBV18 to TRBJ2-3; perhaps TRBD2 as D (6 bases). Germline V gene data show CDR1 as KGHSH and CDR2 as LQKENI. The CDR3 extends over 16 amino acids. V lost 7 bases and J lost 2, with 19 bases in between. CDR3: CASLPVLAANTDTQYF. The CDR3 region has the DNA TGTGCCAGCTTACCGGTATTAGCGGCTAACACAGATACGCAGTATTTT.

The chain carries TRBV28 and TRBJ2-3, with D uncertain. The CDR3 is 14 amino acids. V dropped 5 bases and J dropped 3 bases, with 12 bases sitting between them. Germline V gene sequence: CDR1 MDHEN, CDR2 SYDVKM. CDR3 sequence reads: CASSSVSTTDTQYF. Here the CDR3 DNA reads TGTGCCAGCAGTAGCGTCAGTACAACAGATACGCAGTATTTT.

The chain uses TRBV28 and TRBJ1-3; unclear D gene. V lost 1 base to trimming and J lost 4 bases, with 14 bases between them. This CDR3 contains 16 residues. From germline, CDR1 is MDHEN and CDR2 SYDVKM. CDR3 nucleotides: TGTGCCAGCAGTTTATATGAACAGACCTTCGGAAACACCATATATTTT. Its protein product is CASSLYEQTFGNTIYF.

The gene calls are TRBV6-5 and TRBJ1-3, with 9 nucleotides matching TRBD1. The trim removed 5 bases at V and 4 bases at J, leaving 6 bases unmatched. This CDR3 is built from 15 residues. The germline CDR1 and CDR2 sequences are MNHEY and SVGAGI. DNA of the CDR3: TGTGCCAGCAGTCCTCCTGGGACAGGGGGAAACACCATATATTTT. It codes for CASSPPGTGGNTIYF.

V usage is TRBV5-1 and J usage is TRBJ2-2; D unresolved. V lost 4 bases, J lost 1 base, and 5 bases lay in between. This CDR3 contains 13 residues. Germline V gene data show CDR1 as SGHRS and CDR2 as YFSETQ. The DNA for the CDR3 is TGCGCCAGCAGCATCGGGAACACCGGGGAGCTGTTTTTT. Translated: CASSIGNTGELFF.

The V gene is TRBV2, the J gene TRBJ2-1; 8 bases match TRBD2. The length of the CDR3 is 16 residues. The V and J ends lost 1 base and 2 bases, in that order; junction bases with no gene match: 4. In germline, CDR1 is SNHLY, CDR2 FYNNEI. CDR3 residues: CASSEDGGRTYNEQFF. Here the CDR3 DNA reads TGTGCCAGCAGTGAAGATGGCGGGAGGACCTACAATGAGCAGTTCTTC.

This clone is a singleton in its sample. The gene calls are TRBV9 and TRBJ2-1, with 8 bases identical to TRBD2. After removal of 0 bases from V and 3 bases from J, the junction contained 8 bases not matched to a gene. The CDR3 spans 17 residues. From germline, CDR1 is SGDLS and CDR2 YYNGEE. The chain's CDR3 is CASSVAPSAGVYNEQFF. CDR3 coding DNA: TGTGCCAGCAGCGTAGCCCCTTCAGCGGGAGTCTACAATGAGCAGTTCTTC. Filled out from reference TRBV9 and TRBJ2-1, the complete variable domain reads DSGVTQTPKHLITATGQRVTLRCSPRSGDLSVYWYQQSLDQGLQFLIQYYNGEERAKGNILERFSAQQFPDLHSELNLSSLELGDSALYFCASSVAPSAGVYNEQFFGPGTRLTVL.

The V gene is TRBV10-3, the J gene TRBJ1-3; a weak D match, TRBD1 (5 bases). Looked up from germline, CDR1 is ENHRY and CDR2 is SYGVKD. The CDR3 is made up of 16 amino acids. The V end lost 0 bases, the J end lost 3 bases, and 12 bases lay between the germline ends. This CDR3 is CAISESMGQGGNTIYF. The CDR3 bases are TGTGCCATCAGTGAGTCGATGGGTCAGGGTGGAAACACCATATATTTT.

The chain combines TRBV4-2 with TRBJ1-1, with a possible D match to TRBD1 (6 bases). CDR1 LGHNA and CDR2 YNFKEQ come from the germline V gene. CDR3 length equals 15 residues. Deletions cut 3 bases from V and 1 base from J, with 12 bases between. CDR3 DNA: TGTGCCAGCAGCCACGGACAGAGAGCGAACACTGAAGCTTTCTTT. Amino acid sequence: CASSHGQRANTEAFF.

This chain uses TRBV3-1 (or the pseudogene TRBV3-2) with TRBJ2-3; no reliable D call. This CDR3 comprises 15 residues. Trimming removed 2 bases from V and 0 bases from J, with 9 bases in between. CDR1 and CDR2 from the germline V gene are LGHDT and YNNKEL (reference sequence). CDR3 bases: TGTGCCAGCAGCCAAATATGGGCTAGCACAGATACGCAGTATTTT. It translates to CASSQIWASTDTQYF.

CDR3 residues: CASSSAGKENIQYF. CDR3 DNA: TGTGCCAGCAGCTCCGCAGGGAAGGAAAACATTCAGTACTTC. This rearrangement joins TRBV7-3 to TRBJ2-4, with TRBD1 as a possible D gene (5 bases). Trimming pared 4 bases from V and 5 bases from J, leaving 12 bases between. The germline CDR1 and CDR2 sequences are SGHTA and FQGTGA. This CDR3 region has 14 residues.

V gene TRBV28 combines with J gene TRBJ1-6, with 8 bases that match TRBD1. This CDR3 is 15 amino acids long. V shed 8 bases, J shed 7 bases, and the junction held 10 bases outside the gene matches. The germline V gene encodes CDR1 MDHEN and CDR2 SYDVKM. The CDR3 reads CASRDRGSRNSPLHF. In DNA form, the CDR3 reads TGTGCCAGCCGAGACAGGGGAAGTAGAAATTCACCCCTCCACTTT.

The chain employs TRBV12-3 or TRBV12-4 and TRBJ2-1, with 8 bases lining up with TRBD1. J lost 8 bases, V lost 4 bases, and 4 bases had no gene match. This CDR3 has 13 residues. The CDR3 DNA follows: TGTGCCAGCAGTTCGCTGACAGGGGATGAGCAGTTCTTC. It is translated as CASSSLTGDEQFF.